This TCR beta chain is drawn from a study of shared clonotypes between healthy human individuals. Between the trimmed V and J ends, which lost 8 bases and 2 bases, there was a span of 13 bases. CDR1 and CDR2 (germline): MDHEN, SYDVKM. The CDR3 contains 13 residues. The repertoire was sequenced with immunoSEQ multiplex PCR; TCRdb's copy has only in-frame clones and lacks some. This table holds approximately 530,000 clones, roughly 95% found once. Sequenced input: naive CD4+ T cells sorted from blood. Described subset: CD45RA+ positively selected. The receptor's source is a woman younger than 45 in good health. The rearrangement uses TRBV28 and TRBJ2-7; D is undetermined. The CDR3 coding sequence is TGTGCCAGCGTTCCGGATGTGGCCTACGAGCAGTACTTC. This gives the protein CASVPDVAYEQYF.